What follows is one T cell receptor (beta chain) and its context. Its antigen remains unidentified. Profiled with immunoSEQ multiplex PCR; TCRdb holds only in-frame clones, not every one. The sample has fewer than 100,000 clones, about nine tenths seen once. This specimen comes from a study of OX40 agonist ivuxolimab in advanced cancers. Study-level points and caveats: People who partly responded at 0.1-3.0 mg/kg had some of the least clonal expansion seen.

Germline loops: CDR1 MNHNS, CDR2 SASEGT. The CDR3 sequence is 15 residues long. V dropped 3 bases and J dropped 8; count of bases not matched to a gene: 8. Specimen: CD4+ or CD8+ T cells sorted from blood, collected in a trial of the OX40 agonist ivuxolimab. This rearrangement joins TRBV6-1 to TRBJ1-4; TRBD1 matches 8 bases. The clonotype was recovered from an adult with an advanced solid tumor such as melanoma, head and neck, liver or kidney cancer. CDR3 sequence: CASSEPRGLGEKLFF. The CDR3 nucleotides are TGTGCCAGCAGTGAGCCCAGGGGGCTCGGGGAAAAACTGTTTTTT.